This TCR beta chain was obtained from a study of response to subunit inactivated influenza vaccine. This CDR3 is 15 amino acids long. Germline V gives CDR1 SGHRS, CDR2 YFSETQ. V was trimmed by 1 base and J by 14 bases, leaving 19 bases between them. MiXCR, run by TCRdb on the RT-PCR reads, gives a single entry per CDR3 protein. This table holds 560,000 or so distinct CDR3 sequences, approximately 7.6% found once. This clonotype was picked up a small number of times. This chain uses TRBV5-1 with TRBJ1-6; weak D call: TRBD1 (5 bases). The source of this sequence is a man aged 45 to 75 who received an inactivated influenza vaccine. Specimen: PBMCs from blood, collected less than 25 months after vaccination. The CDR3 loop is CASSLMGPLPATLHF. The DNA of the CDR3 is TGCGCCAGCAGCTTGATGGGGCCGCTCCCGGCCACCCTCCACTTT.